The clone carrying this TCR beta chain was detected ten times or more. Its antigen is currently unknown. The data originate from a study of identical twins. MiXCR, applied by TCRdb to the 5' RACE reads, yields one record per CDR3 protein. The data hold under 250,000 distinct CDR3 sequences, with over 8% observed a single time. This CDR3 region has 14 residues. The J segment lost 5 bases and the V segment lost 0 bases, leaving 0 bases of the junction unmatched. Germline V gene lookup returns CDR1 SGHRS and CDR2 YFSETQ. Findings and limits, study-wide: Insertions were fewer in abundant cord blood beta clonotypes, whereas memory repertoires showed none of this pattern.

J is TRBJ2-5 and V is TRBV5-1, with TRBD1 matching over 11 bases. The sample taken for sequencing was memory (CD45RO+) T cells sorted from blood. The receptor comes from a woman under 30 in good health. Here the CDR3 reads CASSLGDRGETQYF. The CDR3 DNA reads as TGCGCCAGCAGCTTGGGGGACAGGGGGGAGACCCAGTACTTC.